This T cell receptor (beta chain) derives from a study of lymphopenia after photon versus proton radiotherapy (dated by TCRdb to between 2018 and 2021). For context, the study as a whole: In patients with gastrointestinal tumors who developed high-grade lymphopenia, the study compared the immunological effects of photon radiation therapy with those of proton radiation therapy. A cohort of 20 patients with gastrointestinal tumors who received either photon or proton therapy and subsequently developed lymphopenia was included. The study aimed to characterize how the two radiation modalities differ in their impact on the immune system. Results the study describes overall, beyond this receptor: Proton-treated patients stayed relatively stable during treatment, while photon-treated patients lost naive T cells and TCR diversity and gained effector/memory populations. Among patients across the cohort who died, overall survival time showed an inverse correlation with a larger post-nadir drop in TCR diversity. The authors looked at the survival association only in patients who died, and they framed better survival with proton therapy as a possibility rather than a demonstrated result. After the lymphocyte count nadir, oligoclonal expansion, especially of CD8+ Temra cells, was observed in photon-treated repertoires, and the drop in diversity was driven by this expansion.

From the cysteine up to the phenylalanine, the CDR3 has a length of 17 residues. The DNA shown is the 51-base CDR3, in frame from base 1. The germline V gene (reference sequence) supplies CDR1 MNHEY and CDR2 SMNVEV. Trimmed from V: 5 bases; trimmed from J: 2 bases; junction bases lacking a gene match: 10. Concerning this clone: Its binding antigen is unknown. Base-call qualities are not available, and no considerably larger clone is one nucleotide away.

The library was built by means of the immunoSEQ multiplex PCR assay. T cell repertoires were profiled by deep sequencing of rearranged TCR beta loci, alongside multiparametric flow cytometry. As stored in TCRdb, this immuneACCESS dataset retains in-frame rearrangements with V and J assigned. A fraction of the clones does not appear; measured against another copy, unresolved V genes explain less than half of the discrepancy, and the remainder lacks a known reason. The sample profile shows 150,000 or so clones; around nine tenths of them were found once. The ten largest clones add up to around 5.1% of the sample.

Source: peripheral blood, taken from a patient treated with photon-based radiotherapy. This chain is built from TRBV27 and TRBJ2-3; the central 10 bases match TRBD2. This clonotype originated in a middle-aged man with gastric cancer. The DNA is TGTGCCAGCAGTCCGCTAGCGGGAGTAAGGGCCACAGATACGCAGTATTTT. This encodes CASSPLAGVRATDTQYF.